The T cell receptor beta chain under discussion was sequenced for a study of T cell repertoires in cytomegalovirus infection. In the study overall: Newly reported HLA-C-restricted and thoroughly characterized HLA-B-restricted CMV epitopes were employed.

TCRdb processed the reads anew with MiXCR; each CDR3 protein has one entry. The data show about 740,000 distinct CDR3 sequences, around 35% seen once. Study outcomes and limitations: The ex vivo response was dominated by HLA-C-restricted CMV-specific TCR beta clonotypes.

Germline V gene lookup returns CDR1 GTSNPN and CDR2 SVGIG (reference sequence). Trimming removed 3 bases at V and 5 bases at J, with 2 bases between. This CDR3 spans 11 amino acids. Details on this clonotype: The antigen is not known.

The sequencing here drew on cultured PBMCs, taken from culture after CMV antigen stimulation. V and J are TRBV30 and TRBJ1-6; D uncertain. The sequence was collected from a human donor in good health (CMV status not recorded). Some clones in this sample may be carry-over from other donors' samples. The DNA of the CDR3 is TGTGCCTGGAGGGATAATTCACCCCTCCACTTT. Amino acid sequence: CAWRDNSPLHF.